This T cell receptor (beta chain) was documented in a study of T cells after yellow fever vaccination. Germline-derived CDR1 and CDR2 are DFQATT and SNEGSKA (reference sequence). V shed 3 bases, J shed 1 base, and the junction held 6 bases outside the gene matches. The length of the CDR3 is 15 residues. This clonotype has a handful of counts. MiXCR, run by TCRdb on the 5' RACE reads, gives a single entry per CDR3 protein. The table records 510,000 or so distinct CDR3 sequences, less than 20% of them present only once. The input for sequencing was PBMCs, taken 15 days after the yellow fever booster vaccination. The TCR originated in a man aged 25-40 years who received the YFV17D yellow fever vaccine. V is TRBV20-1 and J is TRBJ2-3, with TRBD2 matching 8 bases. CDR3: CSASKREPRTDTQYF. DNA of the CDR3: TGCAGTGCTAGTAAGCGGGAGCCCCGCACAGATACGCAGTATTTT.